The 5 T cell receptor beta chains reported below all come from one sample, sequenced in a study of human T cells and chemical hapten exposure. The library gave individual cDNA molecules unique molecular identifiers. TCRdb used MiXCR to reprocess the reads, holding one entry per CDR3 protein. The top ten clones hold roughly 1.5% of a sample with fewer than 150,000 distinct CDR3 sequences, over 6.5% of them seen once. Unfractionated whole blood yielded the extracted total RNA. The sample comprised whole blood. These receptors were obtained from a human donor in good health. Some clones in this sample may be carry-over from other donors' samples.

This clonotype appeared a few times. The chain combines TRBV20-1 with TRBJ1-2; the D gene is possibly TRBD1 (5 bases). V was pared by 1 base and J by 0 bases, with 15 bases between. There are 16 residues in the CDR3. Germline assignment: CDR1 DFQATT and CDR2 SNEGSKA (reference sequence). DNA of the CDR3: TGCAGTGCTAGAGTCGCAGGGTCCCAATCTAACTATGGCTACACCTTC. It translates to CSARVAGSQSNYGYTF.

As DNA, the CDR3 is TGCAGCGTTACCCACGGGACTACCTACTACGAGCAGTACTTC. Its protein product is CSVTHGTTYYEQYF. The rearrangement uses TRBV29-1 and TRBJ2-7; 7 bases match TRBD2. In germline, CDR1 is SQVTM, CDR2 ANQGSEA. The CDR3 totals 14 residues. After removal of 5 bases from V and 3 bases from J, the junction contained 10 bases not matched to a gene.

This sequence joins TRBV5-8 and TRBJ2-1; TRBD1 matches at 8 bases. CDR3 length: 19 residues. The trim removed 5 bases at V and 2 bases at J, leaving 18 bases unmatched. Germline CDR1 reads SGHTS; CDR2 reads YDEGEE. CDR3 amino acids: CASRETGTGYTPTYNEQFF. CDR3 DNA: TGTGCCAGCAGGGAAACCGGGACAGGATATACTCCTACCTACAATGAGCAGTTCTTC.

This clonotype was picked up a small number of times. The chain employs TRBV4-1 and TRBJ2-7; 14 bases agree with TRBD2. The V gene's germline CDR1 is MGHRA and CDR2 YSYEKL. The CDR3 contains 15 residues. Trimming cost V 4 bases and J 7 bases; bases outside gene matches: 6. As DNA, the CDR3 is TGCGCCAGCAGCCCGGGACTAGCGGGAGTGGAAGAGCAGTACTTC. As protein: CASSPGLAGVEEQYF.

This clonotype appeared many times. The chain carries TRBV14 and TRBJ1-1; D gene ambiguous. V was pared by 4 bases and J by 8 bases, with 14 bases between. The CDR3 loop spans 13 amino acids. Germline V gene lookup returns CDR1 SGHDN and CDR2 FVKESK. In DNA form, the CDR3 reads TGTGCCAGCAGCCTGATCGAGCTAGGGGAAGCTTTCTTT. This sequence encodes CASSLIELGEAFF.